This T cell receptor beta chain derives from a study of T cells after yellow fever vaccination. Across the whole study: The authors prepared low-cell-number fractions using SMART-Seq v4 Ultra Low Input.

V was clipped by 0 bases and J by 8 bases; unmatched bases: 11. Per the germline V gene, CDR1 is SGHAT and CDR2 is FQNNGV. The CDR3 spans 17 residues. Notes on the study in general: In post-booster samples, most primary-vaccination clones reappeared (roughly 96% CD4, roughly 89% CD8). The secondary response peaked faster, at day 5 versus 15, but was weaker.

Comment on this clonotype: The antigen is undetermined.

A universal primer site and UMIs were added as TCR cDNA was made by 5'RACE template switching. TCRdb itself ran the 5' RACE reads through MiXCR, one entry per CDR3 protein. Counted here are 610,000 or so distinct CDR3 sequences, roughly an eighth occurring once; the ten biggest clones make up 14% to 15%. The chain links TRBV11-2 to TRBJ2-1; 9 positions match TRBD2. The clonotype originates from a man aged 25-45 years who received the YFV17D yellow fever vaccine. The sample was PBMCs, taken on the day of the yellow fever booster vaccination. The CDR3: CASSLEILAGSLDEQFF. In DNA form, the CDR3 reads TGTGCCAGCAGCTTAGAGATACTAGCGGGCTCCTTGGATGAGCAGTTCTTC.